This TCR beta chain came from a study of CD8 T cells in Susac syndrome. After extraction with the RNeasy kit, roughly 0.45 to 1 ug of the RNA was reverse transcribed using random hexamers. TCRdb reanalysed the immunoSEQ multiplex PCR reads using MiXCR and keeps one entry per CDR3 protein. The table has 150,000 or so distinct CDR3 sequences, about 93% seen once. Trimming stripped 5 bases from V and 3 bases from J, with 13 bases between. The germline gives CDR1 MNHEY, CDR2 SMNVEV (reference sequence). This CDR3 is built from 14 residues. This receptor was taken from a human donor in good health. The rearrangement joins TRBV27 to TRBJ1-2, with a possible D match to TRBD1 (6 bases). The sample comprised CD4+ T cells from PBMCs. CDR3 amino acids: CASSRLQGDYGYTF. CDR3 DNA sequence: TGTGCCAGCAGTCGCCTACAGGGCGACTATGGCTACACCTTC.